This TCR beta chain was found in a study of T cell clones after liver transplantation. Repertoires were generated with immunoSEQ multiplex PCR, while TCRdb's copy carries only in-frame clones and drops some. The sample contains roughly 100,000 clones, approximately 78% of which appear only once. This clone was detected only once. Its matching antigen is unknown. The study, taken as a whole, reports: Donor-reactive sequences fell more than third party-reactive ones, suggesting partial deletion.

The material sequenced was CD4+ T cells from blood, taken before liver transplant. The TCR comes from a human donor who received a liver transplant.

CDR3 bases: TGTGCCAGCAGCTTGGCAACCCCGGGACAGAGACACAATGAGCAGTTCTTC. This codes for CASSLATPGQRHNEQFF. The chain uses TRBV5-4 and TRBJ2-1; 7 bases agree with TRBD1. Germline V lookup: CDR1 SGHNT, CDR2 YYREEE (reference sequence). V lost 0 bases and J lost 5; bases outside the gene matches: 11. There are 17 residues in the CDR3.